The 18 T cell receptor beta chains listed next were all sequenced from one sample in a study of blood T cell repertoires in COVID-19. Produced via immunoSEQ multiplex PCR; TCRdb's table is partial and in-frame only. The table includes under 90,000 clones, 91% detected once. Sequenced input: peripheral blood. Receptors originate from a man aged 40-49 years with COVID-19, enrolled during active disease.

This chain links TRBV7-2 with TRBJ1-1; a weak D match, TRBD1 (6 bases). This CDR3 is 15 amino acids long. Trimming stripped 1 base from V and 5 bases from J, with 14 bases between. CDR1 is SGHTA and CDR2 is FQGNSA in the germline V gene. This CDR3 is CASSLVGGLATEAFF. In nucleotides, the CDR3 is TGTGCCAGCAGCTTAGTCGGGGGGCTGGCTACTGAAGCTTTCTTT.

This rearrangement joins TRBV10-1 to TRBJ2-1, with 7 bases that match TRBD2. CDR1 and CDR2 from the germline V gene are WNHNN and SYGVQD (reference sequence). This CDR3 has 14 residues. V lost 0 bases, J lost 5 bases, and 1 base stayed unmatched. DNA of the CDR3: TGCGCCAGCAGTGAGTCTAGCGGGCACAATGAGCAGTTCTTC. Its translation: CASSESSGHNEQFF.

This clone was counted a single time. The chain uses TRBV12-3 or TRBV12-4 and TRBJ2-7, with TRBD1 identical over 8 bases. The V and J ends lost 6 bases and 2 bases, in that order; junction bases with no gene match: 3. The CDR3 consists of 13 residues. The CDR3 DNA reads TGTGCCAGCAGCAGGGACAGGCCCTACGAGCAGTACTTC. This translates into CASSRDRPYEQYF.

The V call is TRBV4-1, the J call TRBJ2-5; 7 bases line up with TRBD1. The V gene end was trimmed by 0 bases and the J gene end by 1 base; junction bases not matched to a gene: 2. CDR1 is MGHRA and CDR2 is YSYEKL in the germline V gene. The CDR3 contains 15 residues. Here the CDR3 DNA reads TGCGCCAGCAGCCAAGAGGGACAGAGCCAAGAGACCCAGTACTTC. It codes for CASSQEGQSQETQYF.

This clone was observed a single time. V usage is TRBV7-9 and J usage is TRBJ1-1; 8 nucleotides line up with TRBD1. After removal of 4 bases from V and 4 bases from J, the junction contained 8 bases not matched to a gene. The CDR3 consists of 15 residues. Germline CDR1 and CDR2: SEHNR and FQNEAQ (reference sequence). The DNA of the CDR3 is TGTGCCAGCAGCTCATCACAGGGGGGGATCACTGAAGCTTTCTTT. This encodes CASSSSQGGITEAFF.

The chain has TRBV5-4 and TRBJ2-7; 8 nucleotides align to TRBD2. Trimming took 5 bases from V and 3 from J; bases not matched to a gene: 7. Per germline, CDR1 SGHNT and CDR2 YYREEE (reference sequence). The CDR3 is 14 amino acids. The CDR3 DNA reads TGTGCCAGCAGACCGGGGGGGACCTACTACGAGCAGTACTTC. This encodes CASRPGGTYYEQYF. The full variable domain, its missing parts supplied by reference TRBV5-4 and TRBJ2-7, is ETGVTQSPTHLIKTRGQQVTLRCSSQSGHNTVSWYQQALGQGPQFIFQYYREEENGRGNFPPRFSGLQFPNYSSELNVNALELDDSALYLCASRPGGTYYEQYFGPGTRLTVT.

The chain couples TRBV6-5 to TRBJ1-1; D unclear. Per germline, CDR1 MNHEY and CDR2 SVGAGI. V lost 2 bases and J lost 1, with 11 bases in between. The CDR3 consists of 15 residues. CDR3 region: CASSYGGRTNTEAFF. The CDR3 DNA is TGTGCCAGCAGTTACGGAGGCCGGACGAACACTGAAGCTTTCTTT.

The rearrangement joins TRBV5-1 to TRBJ2-5; 11 bases are a match to TRBD2. This CDR3 has 15 residues. Trimming took 1 base from V and 3 from J; bases not matched to a gene: 2. Germline CDR1 is SGHRS and CDR2 is YFSETQ. Here the CDR3 reads CASSLSTSGEETQYF. The CDR3 nucleotides are TGCGCCAGCAGCTTGTCGACTAGCGGGGAAGAGACCCAGTACTTC.

This sequence joins TRBV5-4 and TRBJ2-3; D might be TRBD2 (7 bases). Trimming stripped 1 base from V and 0 bases from J, with 9 bases between. CDR3 size: 15 residues. Germline CDR1 SGHNT, CDR2 YYREEE (reference sequence). In nucleotides, the CDR3 is TGTGCCAGCAGCTTGAGGGGGGGAAGCACAGATACGCAGTATTTT. This encodes CASSLRGGSTDTQYF.

This chain links TRBV30 with TRBJ2-5; D unclear. Germline V gene sequence: CDR1 GTSNPN, CDR2 SVGIG (reference sequence). The V gene lost 3 bases and the J gene lost 4 bases, with 12 bases spanning the gap. The CDR3 has 13 residues. This CDR3 reads CAWSSSSPETQYF. The CDR3 DNA is TGTGCCTGGAGCTCTTCCTCCCCAGAGACCCAGTACTTC.

The chain has TRBV27 and TRBJ2-3, with 7 bases aligning to TRBD2. CDR3 size: 15 residues. V lost 6 bases, J lost 2 bases, and 8 bases stayed unmatched. Germline V gives CDR1 MNHEY, CDR2 SMNVEV (reference sequence). The chain's CDR3 is CASSPYSGVTDTQYF. The CDR3 DNA follows: TGTGCCAGCAGCCCCTACAGCGGGGTCACAGATACGCAGTATTTT.

The chain couples TRBV9 to TRBJ2-4, with D possibly being TRBD1 (5 bases). The CDR3 runs to 14 residues. With 0 bases removed from V and 8 bases from J, the gap between germline ends came to 12 bases. Germline CDR1 SGDLS, CDR2 YYNGEE. This chain's CDR3 is CASSVVPLGDIQYF. Written as DNA, the CDR3 is TGTGCCAGCAGCGTAGTGCCCCTAGGGGACATTCAGTACTTC.

The chain couples TRBV6-2 or TRBV6-3 to TRBJ1-2; D is undetermined. The CDR3 is made up of 13 amino acids. Germline-derived CDR1 and CDR2 are MNHEY and SVGEGT. Trimming left V 6 bases short and J 8 bases short, with 16 bases between. The CDR3 loop reads CASSSGRTGGYTF. CDR3 nucleotide sequence: TGTGCCAGCAGCTCCGGCAGGACGGGGGGCTACACCTTC.

This clone occurred a few times. The rearrangement links TRBV6-6 to TRBJ2-1; D not resolved. CDR1 and CDR2 (germline): MNHNY, SVGAGI (reference sequence). V lost 2 bases to trimming and J lost 4 bases, with 3 bases between them. There are 12 residues in the CDR3. The DNA for the CDR3 is TGTGCCAGCAGTTACCTATACAATGAGCAGTTCTTC. Its translation is CASSYLYNEQFF.

The chain employs TRBV6-5 and TRBJ1-1, with a tentative D call TRBD1 (5 bases). This CDR3 has 13 amino acids. Germline loops: CDR1 MNHEY, CDR2 SVGAGI. V was pared by 6 bases and J by 3 bases, with 11 bases between. The CDR3 DNA follows: TGTGCCAGCAGCCCCTCGGGGGACACTGAAGCTTTCTTT. Its translation: CASSPSGDTEAFF.

This clone has only a few counts. The chain uses TRBV6-1 and TRBJ1-2; D possibly corresponds to TRBD1 (5 bases). This CDR3 is built from 15 residues. The V end lost 1 base, the J end lost 0 bases, and 9 bases lay between the germline ends. Germline CDR1 is MNHNS and CDR2 is SASEGT. CDR3: CASSEGRATNYGYTF. In DNA, the CDR3 is TGTGCCAGCAGTGAAGGCAGGGCAACTAACTATGGCTACACCTTC.

There are a few counts of this clone. The gene calls are TRBV5-4 and TRBJ2-2; 7 bases are shared with TRBD1. Germline V CDR1 and CDR2: SGHNT, YYREEE (reference sequence). The CDR3 contains 17 residues. With 4 bases clipped from V and 5 bases from J, the junction kept 14 bases outside the gene matches. DNA of the CDR3: TGTGCCAGCAGCGGCCAAGGGACAGCGATATCTACCGGGGAGCTGTTTTTT. The encoded protein is CASSGQGTAISTGELFF. Full variable domain (missing parts from reference TRBV5-4 and TRBJ2-2): ETGVTQSPTHLIKTRGQQVTLRCSSQSGHNTVSWYQQALGQGPQFIFQYYREEENGRGNFPPRFSGLQFPNYSSELNVNALELDDSALYLCASSGQGTAISTGELFFGEGSRLTVL.

This clone was recorded only once. V gene TRBV27 combines with J gene TRBJ1-5; 7 nucleotides match TRBD1. Per germline, CDR1 MNHEY and CDR2 SMNVEV (reference sequence). V shed 5 bases, J shed 7 bases, and the junction held 8 bases outside the gene matches. This CDR3 region has 14 residues. This CDR3 reads CASSPYQGVQPQHF. In nucleotides, the CDR3 is TGTGCCAGCAGTCCATACCAGGGGGTCCAGCCCCAGCATTTT.